The 23 T cell receptor beta chains below come from one sample, sequenced in a study of control samples from healthy donors and cancer patients (dated by TCRdb to between 2020 and 2021). The protocol used for the library was the immunoSEQ multiplex PCR assay. Sourced from immuneACCESS, this table was stored by TCRdb with only in-frame sequences that have V and J called. A share of the clones is absent; for the studies checked, an unresolved V gene accounts for under half, and the remainder has no known explanation. The sample yields 75,000 or so clones; roughly nine tenths were counted once. The ten largest clones represent less than 6.5% of the sample. The sample comprised PBMCs. All receptors derive from a man aged 60-69 years with colorectal cancer.

The chain employs TRBV4-1 and TRBJ1-2; 7 bases are a match to TRBD1. V shed 5 bases, J shed 2 bases, and the junction held 5 bases outside the gene matches. Germline V gives CDR1 MGHRA, CDR2 YSYEKL. This CDR3 spans 14 amino acids. The CDR3 sequence: CASSNHRGNYGYTF. In nucleotides, the CDR3 is TGCGCCAGCAGCAATCACAGGGGAAACTATGGCTACACCTTC.

The genes are TRBV10-1 and TRBJ1-2, with 10 bases aligning to TRBD1. Per the germline V gene, CDR1 is WNHNN and CDR2 is SYGVQD (reference sequence). V trimming: 9 bases; J trimming: 6 bases; junction bases outside the gene matches: 4. The CDR3 covers 12 residues. The CDR3 DNA reads as TGCGCCAGACGGGACAGGGGTAATGGCTACACCTTC. Its translation is CARRDRGNGYTF.

This chain uses TRBV27 with TRBJ2-2; 7 bases align to TRBD1. The V segment lost 5 bases and the J segment 0 bases; nucleotides outside the gene matches: 3. Germline CDR1 MNHEY, CDR2 SMNVEV (reference sequence). The CDR3 totals 15 residues. The CDR3: CASSPDRANTGELFF. In nucleotides, the CDR3 is TGTGCCAGCAGTCCCGACAGGGCGAACACCGGGGAGCTGTTTTTT.

This sequence joins TRBV2 and TRBJ2-7; TRBD2 is a possible D gene (5 bases). V dropped 7 bases and J dropped 5 bases, with 9 bases sitting between them. In germline, CDR1 is SNHLY, CDR2 FYNNEI. This CDR3 comprises 11 residues. CDR3 amino acids: CASKEGDEQYF. CDR3 nucleotides: TGTGCCAGCAAAGAGGGCGACGAGCAGTACTTC.

The J gene is TRBJ2-2, the V gene TRBV30; no reliable D call. Germline lookup yields CDR1 GTSNPN and CDR2 SVGIG (reference sequence). Trimming pared 3 bases from V and 1 base from J, leaving 9 bases between. The CDR3 is 14 residues long. Here the CDR3 reads CAWSLERNTGELFF. The DNA for the CDR3 is TGTGCCTGGAGCCTGGAAAGGAACACCGGGGAGCTGTTTTTT.

This clone was seen just once. V usage is TRBV5-1 and J usage is TRBJ2-5, with D possibly being TRBD1 (6 bases). V lost 2 bases, J lost 5 bases, and 13 bases lay in between. CDR1 is SGHRS, CDR2 YFSETQ, per germline. This CDR3 contains 14 residues. The CDR3 DNA sequence: TGCGCCAGCAGCTTCCAGGGGCGCGGGGAGACCCAGTACTTC. Translated: CASSFQGRGETQYF.

The gene calls are TRBV5-5 and TRBJ1-1; D is undetermined. The CDR3 spans 12 residues. Germline CDR1 is SGHKS and CDR2 is YYEKEE (reference sequence). V was trimmed by 4 bases and J by 3 bases, leaving 7 bases between them. The CDR3 DNA follows: TGTGCCAGCAGCCACAGTCACACTGAAGCTTTCTTT. It translates to CASSHSHTEAFF.

This clone was recorded only once. V usage is TRBV5-6 and J usage is TRBJ2-5; TRBD2 matches 9 bases. The CDR3 is 14 residues long. CDR1 is SGHDT and CDR2 is YYEEEE in the germline V gene. The J segment lost 6 bases and the V segment lost 4 bases, leaving 7 bases of the junction unmatched. The CDR3 loop is CASSLGLAPKTQYF. The CDR3 region has the DNA TGTGCCAGCAGCCTGGGACTAGCCCCCAAGACCCAGTACTTC.

The chain has TRBV14 and TRBJ1-2; D unclear. With 0 bases removed from V and 0 bases from J, the gap between germline ends came to 11 bases. The CDR3 runs to 16 residues. In germline, CDR1 is SGHDN, CDR2 FVKESK. The CDR3 here is CASSQDPGRTNYGYTF. CDR3 nucleotide sequence: TGTGCCAGCAGCCAAGACCCCGGACGTACTAACTATGGCTACACCTTC. Drawing the rest from reference TRBV14 and TRBJ1-2, the complete variable domain is EAGVTQFPSHSVIEKGQTVTLRCDPISGHDNLYWYRRVMGKEIKFLLHFVKESKQDESGMPNNRFLAERTGGTYSTLKVQPAELEDSGVYFCASSQDPGRTNYGYTFGSGTRLTVV.

The chain couples TRBV27 to TRBJ1-2; D is unclear. Germline V lookup: CDR1 MNHEY, CDR2 SMNVEV (reference sequence). The V end was cut by 6 bases, the J end by 7 bases, with 15 bases between. The CDR3 has 13 amino acids. CDR3 region: CASRGNRVGGYTF. DNA of the CDR3: TGTGCCAGCAGGGGGAACAGAGTGGGTGGCTACACCTTC.

The rearrangement joins TRBV5-1 to TRBJ2-6; possible D gene TRBD1, 6 bases. Trimming pared 2 bases from V and 0 bases from J, leaving 18 bases between. The CDR3 runs 19 residues. Germline assignment: CDR1 SGHRS and CDR2 YFSETQ. The CDR3 bases are TGCGCCAGCAGCTTACTTCCTCAGGGGTCCAACTCTGGGGCCAACGTCCTGACTTTC. Protein product: CASSLLPQGSNSGANVLTF.

The chain couples TRBV23-1 to TRBJ1-1; 9 nucleotides match TRBD1. TRBV23-1 is recorded as an ORF, its role being uncertain. This CDR3 comprises 14 residues. V lost 9 bases, J lost 0 bases, and 5 bases stayed unmatched. This CDR3 reads CARVRDRVNTEAFF. DNA for the CDR3: TGCGCCAGGGTCCGGGACAGGGTGAACACTGAAGCTTTCTTT.

The chain uses TRBV7-9 and TRBJ1-2, with no clear D. CDR1 is SEHNR, CDR2 FQNEAQ, per germline (reference sequence). CDR3 length equals 14 residues. The V gene lost 5 bases and the J gene lost 3 bases, with 13 bases spanning the gap. In nucleotides, the CDR3 is TGTGCCAGCAGCCCCATGACGTGGGACTATGGCTACACCTTC. It specifies CASSPMTWDYGYTF. Full variable domain (outside the CDR3, taken from reference TRBV7-9 and TRBJ1-2): DTGVSQNPRHKITKRGQNVTFRCDPISEHNRLYWYRQTLGQGPEFLTYFQNEAQLEKSRLLSDRFSAERPKGSFSTLEIQRTEQGDSAMYLCASSPMTWDYGYTFGSGTRLTVV.

This sequence joins TRBV6-5 and TRBJ2-2; 9 bases agree with TRBD1. Germline V gene lookup returns CDR1 MNHEY and CDR2 SVGAGI. The V segment lost 6 bases and the J segment 4 bases; nucleotides outside the gene matches: 3. The CDR3 contains 14 residues. Here the CDR3 reads CASRLTGGTGELFF. The CDR3 DNA sequence: TGTGCCAGCAGGCTGACAGGGGGCACCGGGGAGCTGTTTTTT.

CDR3: CSASRGGAGEKLFF. The CDR3 DNA follows: TGCAGTGCTAGTCGGGGGGGCGCGGGTGAAAAACTGTTTTTT. The rearrangement joins TRBV20-1 to TRBJ1-4, with D tentatively TRBD1 (6 bases). Germline V gene lookup returns CDR1 DFQATT and CDR2 SNEGSKA (reference sequence). Deletions cut 3 bases from V and 7 bases from J, with 15 bases between. This CDR3 is built from 14 residues.

This chain joins TRBV19 and TRBJ2-1, with D possibly being TRBD2 (5 bases). Germline V lookup: CDR1 LNHDA, CDR2 SQIVND (reference sequence). V lost 5 bases to trimming and J lost 7 bases, with 21 bases between them. The CDR3 consists of 16 residues. CDR3 coding DNA: TGTGCCAGTAGTGTAACCGGGATCCTACGTGTGAATGAGCAGTTCTTC. Its protein product is CASSVTGILRVNEQFF.

This clone appeared a few times. CDR3 DNA: TGTGCCATCAGTGAGTCGGGGGGACAGTGGAACTATGGCTACACCTTC. Residues: CAISESGGQWNYGYTF. The gene calls are TRBV10-3 and TRBJ1-2; TRBD1 matches at 7 bases. V was pared by 0 bases and J by 2 bases, with 6 bases of the junction left unmatched. Germline V gene data show CDR1 as ENHRY and CDR2 as SYGVKD. The CDR3 length is 16 residues.

The chain carries TRBV3-1 (or the pseudogene TRBV3-2) and TRBJ1-1; D is possibly TRBD1 (5 bases). The germline V gene has CDR1 LGHDT and CDR2 YNNKEL (reference sequence). The CDR3 runs 13 residues. V lost 0 bases and J 9 bases, leaving 11 bases between the germline ends. The chain's CDR3 is CASSQDVQGKAFF. CDR3 coding DNA: TGTGCCAGCAGCCAAGATGTTCAGGGAAAAGCTTTCTTT.

The J gene is TRBJ2-6, the V gene TRBV5-4, with D possibly matching TRBD1 (5 bases). This CDR3 region has 15 residues. Germline V lookup: CDR1 SGHNT, CDR2 YYREEE (reference sequence). The germline V and J ends were trimmed by 0 bases and 4 bases, with 8 bases remaining between them. The CDR3 here is CASSLVGAGANVLTF. The CDR3 DNA follows: TGTGCCAGCAGCTTGGTTGGGGCAGGGGCCAACGTCCTGACTTTC. Complete variable domain (other parts from reference TRBV5-4 and TRBJ2-6): ETGVTQSPTHLIKTRGQQVTLRCSSQSGHNTVSWYQQALGQGPQFIFQYYREEENGRGNFPPRFSGLQFPNYSSELNVNALELDDSALYLCASSLVGAGANVLTFGAGSRLTVL.

The J gene is TRBJ2-3, the V gene TRBV11-3; 7 nucleotides align to TRBD2. Germline V gene sequence: CDR1 SGHNT, CDR2 YENEEA. This CDR3 is built from 16 residues. V trimming: 4 bases; J trimming: 4 bases; junction bases outside the gene matches: 11. The CDR3 nucleotides are TGTGCCAGCAGCTACCCGGCGGGGGAAAGGGCAGATACGCAGTATTTT. Amino acids: CASSYPAGERADTQYF.

The J gene is TRBJ1-6, the V gene TRBV30; the D gene is possibly TRBD1 (5 bases). The length of the CDR3 is 13 residues. V lost 0 bases, J lost 8 bases, and 8 bases lay in between. Germline CDR1 and CDR2: GTSNPN and SVGIG (reference sequence). The CDR3 reads CAWSVRGDSPLHF. DNA of the CDR3: TGTGCCTGGAGTGTACGGGGGGATTCACCCCTCCACTTT. Variable domain in full (rest from reference TRBV30 and TRBJ1-6): SQTIHQWPATLVQPVGSPLSLECTVEGTSNPNLYWYRQAAGRGLQLLFYSVGIGQISSEVPQNLSASRPQDRQFILSSKKLLLSDSGFYLCAWSVRGDSPLHFGNGTRLTVT.

The chain couples TRBV28 to TRBJ1-1; 7 positions agree with TRBD1. With 2 bases clipped from V and 0 bases from J, the junction kept 6 bases outside the gene matches. This CDR3 is 16 amino acids long. Per the germline V gene, CDR1 is MDHEN and CDR2 is SYDVKM. DNA for the CDR3: TGTGCCAGCAGTTTAAGGGGGGACAGCTTGAACACTGAAGCTTTCTTT. Translating it yields CASSLRGDSLNTEAFF.

With regard to this clone: One junction end does not reproduce the germline sequence, and a read error may be involved. The V gene is TRBV2, the J gene TRBJ2-1; D gene uncertain. Germline assignment: CDR1 SNHLY and CDR2 FYNNEI. This CDR3 comprises 11 residues. The CDR3 sequence: CASSSLRSAIF. CDR3 nucleotide sequence: TGTGCCAGCAGTAGCCTTAGGTCCGCAATCTTC.